One and the same sample provided the 9 T cell receptor beta chains below, sequenced in a study of metastatic and nonmetastatic thyroid tumors (dated by TCRdb to the early 2020s). The protocol used for the library was PCR. Sequenced on an Illumina HiSeq 4000. TCRdb ran its own pipeline on the public reads, namely fastp trimming at Q25 and MiXCR clone calling, and kept in-frame beta chains. The sample table records 6,600 or so clones; 25% to 40% of these occur just once. The biggest ten clones account for 35% to 50% of the sample. Before undergoing thyroid surgery, none of the patients had been given any kind of treatment. Specimen: tumor tissue. Receptors originate from a female donor with papillary thyroid cancer or a benign thyroid nodule (not recorded which). Some clones in this sample may be carry-over from other donors' samples.

This clone was recorded once. The chain recombines TRBV30 with TRBJ2-7; 9 bases are shared with TRBD2. The ends lost 0 bases at V and 3 bases at J; junction bases unmatched: 0. The CDR3 contains 13 residues. Germline V gene data show CDR1 as GTSNPN and CDR2 as SVGIG (reference sequence). CDR3 nucleotide sequence: TGTGCCTGGAGTGTAGCGGGAGGCTACGAGCAGTACTTC. It specifies CAWSVAGGYEQYF.

This chain connects TRBV11-1 to TRBJ2-2; D is unresolved. V lost 1 base and J lost 4, with 13 bases in between. CDR3 length: 16 amino acids. The germline CDR1 and CDR2 sequences are SGHAT and FQDESV (reference sequence). For the CDR3, the DNA is TGTGCCAGCAGCTTAGTTTTACTATCTTCCACCGGGGAGCTGTTTTTT. Protein sequence: CASSLVLLSSTGELFF.

This clone has just a few counts. The chain joins TRBV27 to TRBJ1-2; no reliable D call. Germline loops: CDR1 MNHEY, CDR2 SMNVEV (reference sequence). V was pared by 5 bases and J by 2 bases, with 18 bases between. CDR3 length: 16 residues. The CDR3 loop reads CASSPEEPNLNYGYTF. The CDR3 bases are TGTGCCAGCAGTCCAGAGGAACCCAATCTAAACTATGGCTACACCTTC.

This clone was recorded a few times. Here the CDR3 omits its conserved ending phenylalanine or tryptophan, so a read error is the likely source. CDR3 bases: TGCGCCAGCAGCCAGGGTAATTCACCCCTCCACCCC. Its protein product is CASSQGNSPLHP. This chain uses TRBV4-1 with TRBJ1-6; D uncertain. This CDR3 region has 12 residues. Per the germline V gene, CDR1 is MGHRA and CDR2 is YSYEKL. Trimming left V 3 bases short and J 6 bases short, with 3 bases between.

This clone is labeled as medium-sized. The chain uses TRBV20-1 and TRBJ2-1; 8 bases agree with TRBD2. From germline, CDR1 is DFQATT and CDR2 SNEGSKA (reference sequence). This CDR3 is 14 amino acids long. Trimming at V came to 1 base and at J to 3 bases, leaving 2 bases not matched to a gene. The CDR3 nucleotides are TGCAGTGCTAGAGCGGGACTAGACTACAATGAGCAGTTCTTC. This gives the protein CSARAGLDYNEQFF.

The chain recombines TRBV20-1 with TRBJ2-3; 9 positions match TRBD1. Losses at the gene ends were 1 base for V and 3 bases for J; bases not matched to a gene: 2. CDR3 length: 14 residues. CDR1 is DFQATT and CDR2 is SNEGSKA in the germline V gene (reference sequence). The CDR3 nucleotides are TGCAGTGCTAGAGGGGGACAGGGTACAGATACGCAGTATTTT. This translates into CSARGGQGTDTQYF.

The table lists this clone with a count of one. The V and J genes are TRBV6-1 and TRBJ2-2, with TRBD1 matching 11 bases. The CDR3 sequence is 17 residues long. From germline, CDR1 is MNHNS and CDR2 SASEGT. The junction had 7 bases not matched to a gene; V was cut back by 5 bases and J by 2 bases. The CDR3 reads CASSTWDRGYNTGELFF. The CDR3 coding sequence is TGTGCCAGCAGTACCTGGGACAGGGGGTATAACACCGGGGAGCTGTTTTTT.

This clone was counted at least ten times. The chain is built from TRBV29-1 and TRBJ1-3, with TRBD1 matching 8 bases. The germline gives CDR1 SQVTM, CDR2 ANQGSEA. V lost 3 bases and J lost 11; bases outside the gene matches: 12. There are 14 residues in the CDR3. The DNA of the CDR3 is TGCAGCGTTGACCCCCGGGGAGACAGGGGCCCCATATATTTT. Protein sequence: CSVDPRGDRGPIYF.

The chain links TRBV20-1 to TRBJ2-3; TRBD1 matches 7 bases. This CDR3 spans 17 amino acids. Germline V gives CDR1 DFQATT, CDR2 SNEGSKA (reference sequence). Trimming at V came to 0 bases and at J to 2 bases, leaving 11 bases not matched to a gene. The CDR3 reads CSARDRVGGRTTDTQYF. The CDR3 DNA sequence: TGCAGTGCTAGAGATAGAGTAGGGGGCCGAACCACAGATACGCAGTATTTT.